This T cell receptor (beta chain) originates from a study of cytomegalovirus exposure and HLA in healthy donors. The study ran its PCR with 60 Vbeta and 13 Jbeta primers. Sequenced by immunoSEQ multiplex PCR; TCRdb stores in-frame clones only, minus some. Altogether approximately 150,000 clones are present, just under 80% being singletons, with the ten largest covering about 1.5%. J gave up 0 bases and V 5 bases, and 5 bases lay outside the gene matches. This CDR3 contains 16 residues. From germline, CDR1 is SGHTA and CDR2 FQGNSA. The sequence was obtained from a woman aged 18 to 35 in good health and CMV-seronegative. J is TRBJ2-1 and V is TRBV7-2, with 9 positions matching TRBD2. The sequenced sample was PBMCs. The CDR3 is CASSASGTSSYNEQFF. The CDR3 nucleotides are TGTGCCAGCAGCGCTAGCGGGACTAGCTCCTACAATGAGCAGTTCTTC.